This T cell receptor beta chain was obtained from a study of CD8 T cells in Susac syndrome. Germline assignment: CDR1 SEHNR and CDR2 FQNEAQ (reference sequence). J was trimmed by 1 base and V by 3 bases; bases with no gene match: 7. CDR3 length: 16 amino acids. cDNA came from around 0.5 to 1 ug RNA primed by random hexamers. The CDR3 of TCR beta was amplified by immunoSEQ multiplex PCR across 54 Vbeta and 13 Jbeta. TCRdb reprocessed the immunoSEQ multiplex PCR reads with MiXCR, giving one entry per CDR3 protein. The data hold roughly 50,000 distinct CDR3 sequences, with roughly 93% observed a single time. Matched for age and sex, the controls were healthy donors. Purification of the CD8+ and CD4+ T cells relied on negative isolation, and TEMRA cells underwent FACS enrichment.

The rearrangement uses TRBV7-9 and TRBJ1-1; TRBD1 aligns across 8 bases. The TCR sequence derives from a human donor in good health. Sequencing was done on a sample of CD8+ T cells from PBMCs. This CDR3 reads CASSLQQGASNTEAFF. As DNA, the CDR3 is TGTGCCAGCAGCTTGCAGCAGGGGGCTTCGAACACTGAAGCTTTCTTT.